A selection of T cell receptor beta chains follows, all from one sample in a study of cytomegalovirus exposure and HLA in healthy donors. Assay used: immunoSEQ multiplex PCR; TCRdb lists only in-frame clones, some missing. The top ten clones hold approximately 2% of a sample with about 200,000 clones, roughly 73% of them seen once. The material sequenced was PBMCs. The receptors stem from a woman in her twenties or thirties in good health and CMV-seronegative. Both conserved end residues are part of each CDR3. Each record gives: D gene, V gene, J gene, clone size, CDR3 DNA, CDR3 protein. A D gene is named only where the DNA matches it firmly. Some rows mark clone size as missing; the rest say once, few, many or name a class of expanded clone.

d_gene: TRBD2; v_gene: TRBV11-3; j_gene: TRBJ2-1; abundance: .; CDR3nt: TGTGCCAGCAGCCGGACTAGCGGGAGATTGGATGAGCAGTTCTTC; CDR3aa: CASSRTSGRLDEQFF
d_gene: .; v_gene: TRBV2; j_gene: TRBJ1-5; abundance: .; CDR3nt: TGTGCCAGCAGGACGGGGGGCGAGACTCAGCCCCAGCATTTT; CDR3aa: CASRTGGETQPQHF
d_gene: TRBD2; v_gene: TRBV13; j_gene: TRBJ2-3; abundance: .; CDR3nt: TGTGCCAGCAGCTTTCGGACTAGCGGGACAGATACGCAGTATTTT; CDR3aa: CASSFRTSGTDTQYF
d_gene: .; v_gene: TRBV30; j_gene: TRBJ2-2; abundance: .; CDR3nt: TGTGCCTGGAGTGGTTCCGGGAGAGGGGTTTTT; CDR3aa: CAWSGSGRGVF
d_gene: .; v_gene: TRBV10-3; j_gene: TRBJ2-7; abundance: .; CDR3nt: TGTGCCATCACTGACGGAGGGGTTAACTACGAGCAGTACTTC; CDR3aa: CAITDGGVNYEQYF
d_gene: TRBD2; v_gene: TRBV6-6; j_gene: TRBJ2-5; abundance: .; CDR3nt: TGTGCCAGCAGTCCTTTGGCGGGAGGGCCGGGGGAGACCCAGTACTTC; CDR3aa: CASSPLAGGPGETQYF
d_gene: .; v_gene: TRBV6-1; j_gene: TRBJ2-7; abundance: .; CDR3nt: TGTGCCAGCAGTAGGGGATTCTACGAGCAGTACTTC; CDR3aa: CASSRGFYEQYF
d_gene: TRBD2; v_gene: TRBV11-2; j_gene: TRBJ2-1; abundance: .; CDR3nt: TGTGCCAGCAGCTTTGGTGGCGGGGGGCCATACAATGAGCAGTTCTTC; CDR3aa: CASSFGGGGPYNEQFF
d_gene: .; v_gene: TRBV5-6; j_gene: TRBJ2-3; abundance: .; CDR3nt: TGTGCCAGCAGCATTTTGACAAGCCGAGAACCAGATACGCAGTATTTT; CDR3aa: CASSILTSREPDTQYF
d_gene: .; v_gene: TRBV7-9; j_gene: TRBJ2-4; abundance: .; CDR3nt: TGTGCCAGCAGTAGTAGCCTATCCCCCAGCATTCAGTACTTC; CDR3aa: CASSSSLSPSIQYF
d_gene: TRBD2; v_gene: TRBV4-3; j_gene: TRBJ2-3; abundance: .; CDR3nt: TGCGCCAGCAGCCAAGGGTCTGGCGGGAGGGCTCCAGATACGCAGTATTTT; CDR3aa: CASSQGSGGRAPDTQYF
d_gene: TRBD1; v_gene: TRBV18; j_gene: TRBJ2-1; abundance: .; CDR3nt: TGTGCCAGCTCAGCCAGGGGGAATCAGGGTGAGCAGTTCTTC; CDR3aa: CASSARGNQGEQFF
d_gene: .; v_gene: TRBV7-6; j_gene: TRBJ2-7; abundance: .; CDR3nt: TGTGCCAGCAGCCCCATTGCCCAGGGGACCTACGAGCAGTACTTC; CDR3aa: CASSPIAQGTYEQYF
d_gene: .; v_gene: TRBV6-5; j_gene: TRBJ1-2; abundance: .; CDR3nt: TGTGCCAGCAATCGCGGGGGCGCAGGCTATGGCTACACCTTC; CDR3aa: CASNRGGAGYGYTF
d_gene: TRBD2; v_gene: TRBV18; j_gene: TRBJ2-7; abundance: .; CDR3nt: TGTGCCAGCTCAGGGCCATTGACTAGCGGGCGATACGAGCAGTACTTC; CDR3aa: CASSGPLTSGRYEQYF
d_gene: TRBD2; v_gene: TRBV27; j_gene: TRBJ2-5; abundance: .; CDR3nt: TGTGCTAGCGGGGGGGCCGTTGAGACCCAGTACTTC; CDR3aa: CASGGAVETQYF
d_gene: TRBD1; v_gene: TRBV4-3; j_gene: TRBJ1-6; abundance: .; CDR3nt: TGCGCCAGCAGCGAGACAGGGAATAATTCACCCCTCCACTTT; CDR3aa: CASSETGNNSPLHF
d_gene: TRBD1; v_gene: TRBV11-2; j_gene: TRBJ2-7; abundance: .; CDR3nt: TGTGCCAGCAGCTCCTACCGGGACAGGGCCTACGAGCAGTACTTC; CDR3aa: CASSSYRDRAYEQYF
d_gene: .; v_gene: TRBV7-9; j_gene: TRBJ1-1; abundance: .; CDR3nt: TGTGCCAGCAGCTTAGGGGAGATCACTGAAGCTTTCTTT; CDR3aa: CASSLGEITEAFF
d_gene: .; v_gene: TRBV4-2; j_gene: TRBJ1-4; abundance: .; CDR3nt: TGTGCCAGCAGCCTTCCCCAGGGATCGTCTAATGAAAAACTGTTTTTT; CDR3aa: CASSLPQGSSNEKLFF
d_gene: TRBD2; v_gene: TRBV5-1; j_gene: TRBJ2-1; abundance: once; CDR3nt: TGCGCCAGCAGCTTGTGGACTAGCGGGTCAGGGAATGAGCAGTTCTTC; CDR3aa: CASSLWTSGSGNEQFF
d_gene: TRBD1; v_gene: TRBV27; j_gene: TRBJ1-2; abundance: .; CDR3nt: TGTGCCAGCAGTTTGACAGGGGGCGGGAATGGCTACACCTTC; CDR3aa: CASSLTGGGNGYTF
d_gene: .; v_gene: TRBV6-6; j_gene: TRBJ2-2; abundance: few; CDR3nt: TGTGCCAGCACTTCGGCAGTGACGGGTAGCACCGGGGAGCTGTTTTTT; CDR3aa: CASTSAVTGSTGELFF
d_gene: TRBD1; v_gene: TRBV5-6; j_gene: TRBJ2-3; abundance: .; CDR3nt: TGTGCCAGCAGCGGTCGATTGGGACAGCGAACAGATACGCAGTATTTT; CDR3aa: CASSGRLGQRTDTQYF
d_gene: .; v_gene: TRBV4-1; j_gene: TRBJ2-7; abundance: .; CDR3nt: TGCGCCAGCAGCCAAGATAGGGCACAGGGCACCTACGAGCAGTATTTC; CDR3aa: CASSQDRAQGTYEQYF